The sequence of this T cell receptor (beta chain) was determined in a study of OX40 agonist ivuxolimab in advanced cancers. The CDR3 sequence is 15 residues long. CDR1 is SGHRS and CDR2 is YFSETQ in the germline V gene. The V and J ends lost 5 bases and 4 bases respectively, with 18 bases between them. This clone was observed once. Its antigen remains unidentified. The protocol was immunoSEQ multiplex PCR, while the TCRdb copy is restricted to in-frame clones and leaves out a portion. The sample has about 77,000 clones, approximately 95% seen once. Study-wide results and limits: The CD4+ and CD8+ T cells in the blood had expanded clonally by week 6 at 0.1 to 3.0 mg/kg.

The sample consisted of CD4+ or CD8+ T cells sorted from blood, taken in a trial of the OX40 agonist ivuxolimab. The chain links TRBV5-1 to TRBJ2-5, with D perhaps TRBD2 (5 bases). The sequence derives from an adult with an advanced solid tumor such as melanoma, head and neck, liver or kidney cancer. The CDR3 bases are TGCGCCAGCAGTTCTCCGGGGATCCCACCAGAGACCCAGTACTTC. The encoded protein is CASSSPGIPPETQYF. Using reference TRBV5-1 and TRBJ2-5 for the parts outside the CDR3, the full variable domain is KAGVTQTPRYLIKTRGQQVTLSCSPISGHRSVSWYQQTPGQGLQFLFEYFSETQRNKGNFPGRFSGRQFSNSRSEMNVSTLELGDSALYLCASSSPGIPPETQYFGPGTRLLVL.